The entry below describes one T cell receptor beta chain. Losses at the gene ends were 2 bases for V and 6 bases for J; bases not matched to a gene: 8. The germline V gene encodes CDR1 MNHNS and CDR2 SASEGT. The CDR3 is made up of 15 amino acids. This entry is derived from a study of blood T cell repertoires in COVID-19. For the study at large: Sources were T cells, B-cell-depleted T cells, or PBMCs; the material itself was cDNA or gDNA.

Per the original methods: It was from reference gene primer amplification that nucleated cell counts were estimated. The method was immunoSEQ multiplex PCR; TCRdb's version includes in-frame clones alone and lacks a portion of them. V, J and clone size are those of that table, while D and trimming were read from the DNA. The sample lists roughly 53,000 clones, about 76% occurring once. What was sequenced was peripheral blood. The clonotype originates from a man in his sixties or seventies with active or convalescent COVID-19. The chain links TRBV6-1 to TRBJ1-2; 8 nucleotides match TRBD1. The CDR3 DNA is TGTGCCAGCAGTGAACGGGCCGACAGGGGAAATGGCTACACCTTC. This gives the protein CASSERADRGNGYTF.